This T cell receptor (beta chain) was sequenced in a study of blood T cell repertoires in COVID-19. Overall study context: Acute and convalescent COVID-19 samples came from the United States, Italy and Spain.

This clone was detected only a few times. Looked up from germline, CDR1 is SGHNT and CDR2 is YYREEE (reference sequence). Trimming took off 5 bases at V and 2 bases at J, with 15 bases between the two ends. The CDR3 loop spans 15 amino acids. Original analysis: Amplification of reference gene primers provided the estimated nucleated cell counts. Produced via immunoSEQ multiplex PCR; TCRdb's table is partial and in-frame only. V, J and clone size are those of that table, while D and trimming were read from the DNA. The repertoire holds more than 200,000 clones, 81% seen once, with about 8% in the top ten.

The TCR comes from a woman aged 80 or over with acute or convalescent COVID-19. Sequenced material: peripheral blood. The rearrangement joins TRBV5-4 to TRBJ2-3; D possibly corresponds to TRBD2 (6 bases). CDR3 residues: CASSLREEFTDTQYF. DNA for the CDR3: TGTGCCAGCAGTTTGAGGGAGGAATTCACAGATACGCAGTATTTT.